This T cell receptor beta chain stems from a study of T-cell reconstitution after alpha-beta-depleted transplantation in children. This clonotype was detected ten times or more. Its antigen is undetermined. TCRbeta library construction was performed incorporating unique molecular identifiers. MiXCR was run by TCRdb on the PCR reads, yielding one entry per CDR3 protein. This sample carries about 250,000 distinct CDR3 sequences, approximately 24% of them seen once, and the ten largest clones take about 5%. Whole-study findings and limits: Recipient T cells and thymic progenitors that survived gave rise to the high TCRbeta diversity observed at day 60 in some patients. Several hundred graft clones that had expanded were reportedly the source of alpha-beta T cells about two months after transplant. When one year had passed after transplant, most T-cell counts and diversity came from newly produced T cells.

Per germline, CDR1 SGHRS and CDR2 YFSETQ. The CDR3 is 12 amino acids. V lost 4 bases, J lost 10 bases, and 12 bases lay in between. The rearrangement uses TRBV5-1 and TRBJ2-1, with no clear D. The material was PBMCs, mostly from graft donor cells, obtained 360 days after TCRalphabeta/CD19-depleted stem cell transplant. The TCR sequence derives from a female patient between 2 and 15 years old who had a stem cell transplant for congenital amegakaryocytic thrombocytopenia, so the T cells may come from the graft donor. The CDR3 DNA follows: TGCGCCAGCAGCACAGTTGGAACGGAGCAGTTCTTC. Encoded protein: CASSTVGTEQFF. The full variable domain, in which reference TRBV5-1 and TRBJ2-1 provide the parts outside the CDR3, is KAGVTQTPRYLIKTRGQQVTLSCSPISGHRSVSWYQQTPGQGLQFLFEYFSETQRNKGNFPGRFSGRQFSNSRSEMNVSTLELGDSALYLCASSTVGTEQFFGPGTRLTVL.